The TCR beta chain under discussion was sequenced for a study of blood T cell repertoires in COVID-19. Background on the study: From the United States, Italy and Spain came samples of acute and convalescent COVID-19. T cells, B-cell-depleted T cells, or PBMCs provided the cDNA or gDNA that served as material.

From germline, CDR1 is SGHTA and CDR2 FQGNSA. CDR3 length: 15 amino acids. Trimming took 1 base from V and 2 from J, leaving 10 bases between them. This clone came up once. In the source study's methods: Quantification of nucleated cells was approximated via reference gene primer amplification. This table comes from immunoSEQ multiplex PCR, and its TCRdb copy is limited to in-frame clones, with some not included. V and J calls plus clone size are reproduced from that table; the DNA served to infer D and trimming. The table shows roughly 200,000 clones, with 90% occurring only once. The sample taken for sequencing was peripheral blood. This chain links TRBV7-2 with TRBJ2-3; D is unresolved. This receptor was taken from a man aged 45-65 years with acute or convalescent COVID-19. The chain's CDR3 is CASSLGYSYTDTQYF. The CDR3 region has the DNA TGTGCCAGCAGCTTAGGTTACAGCTACACAGATACGCAGTATTTT. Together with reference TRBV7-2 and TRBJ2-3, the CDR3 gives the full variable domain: GAGVSQSPSNKVTEKGKDVELRCDPISGHTALYWYRQSLGQGLEFLIYFQGNSAPDKSGLPSDRFSAERTGGSVSTLTIQRTQQEDSAVYLCASSLGYSYTDTQYFGPGTRLTVL.